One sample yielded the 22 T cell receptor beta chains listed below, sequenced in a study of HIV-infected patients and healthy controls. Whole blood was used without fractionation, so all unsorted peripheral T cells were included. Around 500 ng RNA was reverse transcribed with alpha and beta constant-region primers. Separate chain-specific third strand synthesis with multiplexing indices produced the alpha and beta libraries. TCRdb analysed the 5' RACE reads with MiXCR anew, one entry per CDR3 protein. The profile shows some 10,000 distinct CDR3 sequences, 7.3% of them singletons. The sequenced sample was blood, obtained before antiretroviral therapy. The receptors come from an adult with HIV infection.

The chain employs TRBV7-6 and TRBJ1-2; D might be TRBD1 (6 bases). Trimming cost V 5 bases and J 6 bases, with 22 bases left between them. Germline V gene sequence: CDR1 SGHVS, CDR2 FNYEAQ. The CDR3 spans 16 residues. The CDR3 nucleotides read TGTGCCAGCAGCCCAACCGCAGGGGCCCCAATTCATGGCTACACCTTC. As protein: CASSPTAGAPIHGYTF.

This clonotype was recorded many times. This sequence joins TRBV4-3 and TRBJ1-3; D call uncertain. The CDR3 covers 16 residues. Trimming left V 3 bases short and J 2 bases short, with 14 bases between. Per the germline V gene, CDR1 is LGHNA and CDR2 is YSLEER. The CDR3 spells CASSQTNGIPGNTIYF. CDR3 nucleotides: TGCGCCAGCAGCCAGACGAACGGGATACCTGGAAACACCATATATTTT.

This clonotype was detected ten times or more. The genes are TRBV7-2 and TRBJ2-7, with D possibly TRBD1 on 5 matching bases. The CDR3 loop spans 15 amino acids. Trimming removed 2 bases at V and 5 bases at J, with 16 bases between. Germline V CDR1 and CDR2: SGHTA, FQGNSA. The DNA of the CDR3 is TGTGCCAGCAGCTTACGTCAGGGATCCCACCACGAGCAGTACTTC. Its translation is CASSLRQGSHHEQYF. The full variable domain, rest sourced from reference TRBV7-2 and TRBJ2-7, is GAGVSQSPSNKVTEKGKDVELRCDPISGHTALYWYRQSLGQGLEFLIYFQGNSAPDKSGLPSDRFSAERTGGSVSTLTIQRTQQEDSAVYLCASSLRQGSHHEQYFGPGTRLTVT.

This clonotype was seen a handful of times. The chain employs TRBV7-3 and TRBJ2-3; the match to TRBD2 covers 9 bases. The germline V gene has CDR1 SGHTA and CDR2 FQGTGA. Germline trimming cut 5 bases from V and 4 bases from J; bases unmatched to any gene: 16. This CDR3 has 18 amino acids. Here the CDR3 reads CASSPHPSAGGLSDTQYF. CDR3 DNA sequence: TGTGCCAGCAGCCCCCACCCCTCCGCGGGGGGGCTGTCAGATACGCAGTATTTT.

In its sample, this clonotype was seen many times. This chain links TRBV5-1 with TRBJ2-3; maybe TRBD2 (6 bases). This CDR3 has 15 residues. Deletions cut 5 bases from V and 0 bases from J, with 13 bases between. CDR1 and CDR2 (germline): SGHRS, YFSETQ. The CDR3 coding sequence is TGCGCCAGCAGGGACCCCGGACTAAGCACAGATACGCAGTATTTT. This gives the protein CASRDPGLSTDTQYF.

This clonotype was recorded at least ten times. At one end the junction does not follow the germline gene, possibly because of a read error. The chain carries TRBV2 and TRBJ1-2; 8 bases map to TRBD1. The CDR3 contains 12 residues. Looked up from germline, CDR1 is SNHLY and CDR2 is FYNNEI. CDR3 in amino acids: CASSGPGDRRTF. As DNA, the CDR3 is TGTGCCAGCAGTGGACCCGGGGACAGGAGAACATTC.

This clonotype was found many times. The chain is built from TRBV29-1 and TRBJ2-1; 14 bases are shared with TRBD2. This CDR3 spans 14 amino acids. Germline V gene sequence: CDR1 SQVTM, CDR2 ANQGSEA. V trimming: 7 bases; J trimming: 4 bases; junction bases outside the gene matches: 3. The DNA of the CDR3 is TGCAGCGCTTGGACTAGCGGGGGGTACAATGAGCAGTTCTTC. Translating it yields CSAWTSGGYNEQFF.

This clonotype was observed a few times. CDR3 sequence: CASRDSFTDTQYF. The DNA for the CDR3 is TGTGCCAGCCGGGACAGCTTCACAGATACGCAGTATTTT. The chain links TRBV6-6 to TRBJ2-3, with 7 bases identical to TRBD1. The CDR3 runs to 13 residues. The J segment lost 2 bases and the V segment lost 8 bases, leaving 4 bases of the junction unmatched. The germline gives CDR1 MNHNY, CDR2 SVGAGI (reference sequence).

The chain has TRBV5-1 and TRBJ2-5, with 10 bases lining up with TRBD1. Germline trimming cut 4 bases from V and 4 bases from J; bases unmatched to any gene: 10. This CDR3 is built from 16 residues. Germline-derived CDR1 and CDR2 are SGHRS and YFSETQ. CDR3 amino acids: CASSLRQGAPRETQYF. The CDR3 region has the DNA TGCGCCAGCAGCCTTCGACAGGGGGCGCCCCGAGAGACCCAGTACTTC.

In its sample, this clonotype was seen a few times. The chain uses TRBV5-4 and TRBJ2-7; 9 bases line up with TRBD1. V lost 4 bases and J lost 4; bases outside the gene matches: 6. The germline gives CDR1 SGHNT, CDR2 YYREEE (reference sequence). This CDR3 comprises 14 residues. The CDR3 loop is CASSPRTGVYEQYF. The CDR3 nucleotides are TGTGCCAGCAGCCCCCGGACAGGGGTTTACGAGCAGTACTTC.

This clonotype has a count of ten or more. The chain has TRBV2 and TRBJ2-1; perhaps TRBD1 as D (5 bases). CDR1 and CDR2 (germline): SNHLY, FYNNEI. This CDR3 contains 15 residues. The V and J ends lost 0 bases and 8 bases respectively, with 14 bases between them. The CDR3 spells CASSEAPGHVDEQFF. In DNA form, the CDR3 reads TGTGCCAGCAGTGAAGCCCCCGGACATGTCGATGAGCAGTTCTTC.

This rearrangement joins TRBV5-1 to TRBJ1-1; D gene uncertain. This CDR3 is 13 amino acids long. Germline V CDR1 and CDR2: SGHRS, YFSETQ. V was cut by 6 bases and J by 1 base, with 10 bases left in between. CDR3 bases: TGCGCCAGCACCCTCCTGGGGAACACTGAAGCTTTCTTT. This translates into CASTLLGNTEAFF.

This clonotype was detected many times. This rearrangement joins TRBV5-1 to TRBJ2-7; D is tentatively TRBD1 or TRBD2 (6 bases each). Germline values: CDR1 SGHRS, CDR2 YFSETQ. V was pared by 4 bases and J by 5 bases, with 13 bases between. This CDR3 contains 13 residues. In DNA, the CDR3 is TGCGCCAGCAGCCGTTTGGGGGGCCACGAGCAGTACTTC. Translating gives CASSRLGGHEQYF. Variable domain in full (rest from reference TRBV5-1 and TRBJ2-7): KAGVTQTPRYLIKTRGQQVTLSCSPISGHRSVSWYQQTPGQGLQFLFEYFSETQRNKGNFPGRFSGRQFSNSRSEMNVSTLELGDSALYLCASSRLGGHEQYFGPGTRLTVT.

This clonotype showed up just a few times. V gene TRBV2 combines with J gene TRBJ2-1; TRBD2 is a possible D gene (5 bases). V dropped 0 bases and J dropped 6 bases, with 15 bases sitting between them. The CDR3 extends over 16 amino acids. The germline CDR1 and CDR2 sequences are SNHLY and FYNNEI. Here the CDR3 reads CASSEALLAVSNEQFF. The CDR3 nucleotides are TGTGCCAGCAGTGAAGCGCTTCTAGCAGTCTCCAATGAGCAGTTCTTC.

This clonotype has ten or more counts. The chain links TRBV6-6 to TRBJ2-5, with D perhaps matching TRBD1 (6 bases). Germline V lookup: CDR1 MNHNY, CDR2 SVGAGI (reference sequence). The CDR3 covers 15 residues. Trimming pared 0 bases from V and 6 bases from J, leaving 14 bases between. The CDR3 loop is CASSYSQQGPKTQYF. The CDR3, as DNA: TGTGCCAGCAGTTACTCGCAACAGGGTCCGAAGACCCAGTACTTC.

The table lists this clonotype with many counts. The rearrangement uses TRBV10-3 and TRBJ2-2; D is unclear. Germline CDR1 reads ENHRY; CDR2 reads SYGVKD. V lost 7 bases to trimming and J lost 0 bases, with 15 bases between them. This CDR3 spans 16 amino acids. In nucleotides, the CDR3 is TGTGCCATCACGGCCGAACAGTACCCGAACACCGGGGAGCTGTTTTTT. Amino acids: CAITAEQYPNTGELFF.

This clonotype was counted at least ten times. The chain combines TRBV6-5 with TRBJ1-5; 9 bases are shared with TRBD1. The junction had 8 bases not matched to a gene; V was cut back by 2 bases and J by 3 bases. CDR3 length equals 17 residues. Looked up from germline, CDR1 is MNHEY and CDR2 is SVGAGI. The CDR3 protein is CASSYTRTGDNNQPQHF. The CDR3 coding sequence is TGTGCCAGCAGTTACACACGGACAGGGGATAACAATCAGCCCCAGCATTTT.

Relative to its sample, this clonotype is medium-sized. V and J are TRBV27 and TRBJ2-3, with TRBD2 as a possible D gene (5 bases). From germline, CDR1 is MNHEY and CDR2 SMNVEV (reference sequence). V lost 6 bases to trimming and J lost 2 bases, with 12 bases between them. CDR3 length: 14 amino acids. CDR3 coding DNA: TGTGCCAGCAGCCCCGACGGGGACACAGATACGCAGTATTTT. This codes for CASSPDGDTDTQYF.

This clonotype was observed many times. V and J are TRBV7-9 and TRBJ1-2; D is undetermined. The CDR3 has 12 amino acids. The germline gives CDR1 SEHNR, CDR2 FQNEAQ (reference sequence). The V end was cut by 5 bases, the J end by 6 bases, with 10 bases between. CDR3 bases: TGTGCCAGCAGCCTAATGCCTAATGGCTACACCTTC. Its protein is CASSLMPNGYTF.

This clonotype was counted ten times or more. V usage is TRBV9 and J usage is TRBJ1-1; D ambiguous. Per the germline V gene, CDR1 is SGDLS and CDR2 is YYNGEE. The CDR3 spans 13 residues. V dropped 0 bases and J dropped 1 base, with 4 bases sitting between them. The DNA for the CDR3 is TGTGCCAGCAGCGTAGTTTCGAACACTGAAGCTTTCTTT. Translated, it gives CASSVVSNTEAFF.

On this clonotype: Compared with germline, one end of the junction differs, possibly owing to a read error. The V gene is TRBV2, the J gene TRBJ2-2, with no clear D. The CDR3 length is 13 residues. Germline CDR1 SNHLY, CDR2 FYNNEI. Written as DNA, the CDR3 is TGTGCCAGCAGCGAAGAGGTGACCGGGGAGCTGTTTTTT. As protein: CASSEEVTGELFF.

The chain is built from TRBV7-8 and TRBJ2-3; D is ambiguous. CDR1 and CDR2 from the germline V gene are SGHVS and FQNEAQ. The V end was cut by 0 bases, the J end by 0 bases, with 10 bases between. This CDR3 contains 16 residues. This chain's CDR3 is CASSLAGWGSTDTQYF. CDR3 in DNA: TGTGCCAGCAGCTTAGCGGGTTGGGGTAGCACAGATACGCAGTATTTT.